One and the same sample provided the 18 T cell receptor beta chains below, sequenced in a study of cytomegalovirus exposure and HLA in healthy donors. The PCR contained 60 Vbeta and 13 Jbeta primers. Method: immunoSEQ multiplex PCR; TCRdb's copy keeps in-frame clones and lacks some. The sample has some 160,000 clones, around 80% seen once. Specimen: PBMCs. These receptor sequences come from a boy aged 2-15 years in good health and CMV-seronegative.

The gene calls are TRBV18 and TRBJ1-3; perhaps TRBD1 as D (5 bases). The CDR3 is 18 residues long. CDR1 is KGHSH and CDR2 is LQKENI in the germline V gene. V was trimmed by 3 bases and J by 0 bases, leaving 18 bases between them. The CDR3 loop is CASSPLGSREGSGNTIYF. The CDR3 DNA reads as TGTGCCAGCTCACCTTTGGGTTCCAGGGAAGGCTCTGGAAACACCATATATTTT.

This clone was detected once. The junction and the germline gene differ at one end; a read error may be behind it. V and J are TRBV9 and TRBJ2-1, with D unresolved. The CDR3 has 12 amino acids. The V gene's germline CDR1 is SGDLS and CDR2 YYNGEE. CDR3 bases: TGTACCAGCAGCCCCCGTCCGTATGAGCAGTTCTTC. This sequence encodes CTSSPRPYEQFF.

The gene calls are TRBV7-9 and TRBJ1-2; TRBD1 matches 7 bases. The trim removed 5 bases at V and 7 bases at J, leaving 7 bases unmatched. The germline gives CDR1 SEHNR, CDR2 FQNEAQ (reference sequence). This CDR3 region has 13 residues. The CDR3 bases are TGTGCCAGCAGCGCCCAGACAGGGATTGGCTACACCTTC. The encoded protein is CASSAQTGIGYTF.

The chain combines TRBV25-1 with TRBJ1-5, with 8 bases identical to TRBD1. The CDR3 loop spans 16 amino acids. Germline CDR1 is MGHDK and CDR2 is SYGVNS. J lost 0 bases, V lost 3 bases, and 4 bases had no gene match. The CDR3 sequence is CASSDRTGTSNQPQHF. The DNA for the CDR3 is TGTGCCAGCAGTGATCGGACAGGGACTAGCAATCAGCCCCAGCATTTT.

The rearrangement uses TRBV28 and TRBJ1-3; TRBD1 matches 11 bases. The CDR3 loop spans 15 amino acids. V trimming: 6 bases; J trimming: 7 bases; junction bases outside the gene matches: 8. The germline V gene encodes CDR1 MDHEN and CDR2 SYDVKM. The CDR3 DNA reads TGTGCCAGCAGCTATGGGACAGGGGGTCGGAACACCATATATTTT. As protein: CASSYGTGGRNTIYF.

Remarks on this clone: The sample carries other DNA sequences with the same CDR3. The gene calls are TRBV5-1 and TRBJ1-2, with a possible D match to TRBD1 (6 bases). The germline CDR1 and CDR2 sequences are SGHRS and YFSETQ. The CDR3 loop spans 19 amino acids. Trimming took off 4 bases at V and 1 base at J, with 26 bases between the two ends. The CDR3 DNA reads as TGCGCCAGCAGCCCGACCCCGGGACAAGGGGGGGGTTTTAACTATGGCTACACCTTC. It codes for CASSPTPGQGGGFNYGYTF.

The chain recombines TRBV6-1 with TRBJ1-2; no reliable D call. This CDR3 contains 15 residues. Germline assignment: CDR1 MNHNS and CDR2 SASEGT. Trimming took off 7 bases at V and 5 bases at J, with 20 bases between the two ends. CDR3 in amino acids: CASTPLTWREYGYTF. Here the CDR3 DNA reads TGTGCCAGCACCCCTCTGACATGGCGCGAATATGGCTACACCTTC.

CDR3 amino acids: CASSNPTSGRRYNEQFF. The CDR3 DNA sequence: TGCGCCAGCAGCAATCCGACTAGCGGGAGGAGGTACAATGAGCAGTTCTTC. This chain joins TRBV5-1 and TRBJ2-1; the match to TRBD2 covers 13 bases. The J segment lost 4 bases and the V segment lost 4 bases, leaving 8 bases of the junction unmatched. Germline V CDR1 and CDR2: SGHRS, YFSETQ. This CDR3 comprises 17 residues.

The chain couples TRBV9 to TRBJ2-7; 11 positions match TRBD2. The CDR3 loop spans 17 amino acids. Germline CDR1 SGDLS, CDR2 YYNGEE. V lost 3 bases, J lost 1 base, and 9 bases stayed unmatched. CDR3 sequence reads: CASSAEGTSGPSYEQYF. The CDR3 bases are TGTGCCAGCAGCGCAGAAGGGACTAGCGGACCGTCCTACGAGCAGTACTTC.

J is TRBJ2-1 and V is TRBV5-1, with 10 positions matching TRBD2. V shed 5 bases, J shed 3 bases, and the junction held 20 bases outside the gene matches. Germline CDR1 reads SGHRS; CDR2 reads YFSETQ. This CDR3 region has 20 residues. The CDR3 region is CASRTAGGRGTHYVYNEQFF. CDR3 sequence (DNA): TGCGCCAGCAGAACAGCGGGAGGGAGGGGGACCCACTACGTCTACAATGAGCAGTTCTTC.

The chain joins TRBV18 to TRBJ1-6; 8 nucleotides line up with TRBD1. The CDR3 sequence is 15 residues long. V was clipped by 1 base and J by 9 bases; unmatched bases: 5. Germline assignment: CDR1 KGHSH and CDR2 LQKENI. For the CDR3, the DNA is TGTGCCAGCTCACCACAGGGACAGGACGGTTCACCCCTCCACTTT. Translated, it gives CASSPQGQDGSPLHF.

The chain recombines TRBV27 with TRBJ2-1, with D possibly being TRBD1 (5 bases). Between the trimmed V and J ends, which lost 6 bases and 9 bases, there was a span of 12 bases. CDR1 is MNHEY, CDR2 SMNVEV, per germline (reference sequence). The CDR3 covers 12 residues. The CDR3: CASSRQIGEQFF. CDR3 DNA: TGTGCCAGCAGCCGACAGATCGGTGAGCAGTTCTTC.

The CDR3 DNA reads as TGTGCCAGCAGCTCCATACATAGACCCGGGTACGAGCAGTACTTC. This codes for CASSSIHRPGYEQYF. V usage is TRBV5-5 and J usage is TRBJ2-7; D ambiguous. Germline V CDR1 and CDR2: SGHKS, YYEKEE (reference sequence). Trimming removed 3 bases from V and 4 bases from J, with 17 bases in between. This CDR3 region has 15 residues.

The rearrangement uses TRBV30 and TRBJ1-2; TRBD1 is a possible D gene (5 bases). This CDR3 has 10 residues. Germline values: CDR1 GTSNPN, CDR2 SVGIG (reference sequence). V lost 4 bases and J lost 7, with 7 bases in between. The CDR3 sequence is CAWKQGGYTF. The CDR3 DNA reads as TGTGCCTGGAAGCAGGGTGGCTACACCTTC.

The V and J genes are TRBV19 and TRBJ2-3; D is undetermined. The CDR3 length is 12 residues. V shed 6 bases and J shed 1 base, with 5 bases lying between them. Germline V lookup: CDR1 LNHDA, CDR2 SQIVND (reference sequence). DNA of the CDR3: TGTGCCAGTAGAGCGCGCACAGATACGCAGTATTTT. As protein: CASRARTDTQYF. The full variable domain, in which reference TRBV19 and TRBJ2-3 provide the parts outside the CDR3, is DGGITQSPKYLFRKEGQNVTLSCEQNLNHDAMYWYRQDPGQGLRLIYYSQIVNDFQKGDIAEGYSVSREKKESFPLTVTSAQKNPTAFYLCASRARTDTQYFGPGTRLTVL.

The rearrangement links TRBV5-1 to TRBJ2-3, with 7 nucleotides matching TRBD2. Germline lookup yields CDR1 SGHRS and CDR2 YFSETQ. The CDR3 extends over 17 amino acids. V trimming: 1 base; J trimming: 1 base; junction bases outside the gene matches: 9. The CDR3 sequence: CASSLWPSGDGTDTQYF. CDR3 DNA: TGCGCCAGCAGCTTGTGGCCTAGCGGTGACGGCACAGATACGCAGTATTTT. The entire variable domain, with the rest obtained from reference TRBV5-1 and TRBJ2-3, is as follows: KAGVTQTPRYLIKTRGQQVTLSCSPISGHRSVSWYQQTPGQGLQFLFEYFSETQRNKGNFPGRFSGRQFSNSRSEMNVSTLELGDSALYLCASSLWPSGDGTDTQYFGPGTRLTVL.

This chain joins TRBV10-1 and TRBJ2-1; the match to TRBD2 covers 9 bases. J lost 8 bases, V lost 6 bases, and 5 bases had no gene match. Per the germline V gene, CDR1 is WNHNN and CDR2 is SYGVQD (reference sequence). This CDR3 has 13 amino acids. The CDR3 spells CASSQRGVHEQFF. In DNA, the CDR3 is TGCGCCAGCAGCCAGCGGGGGGTACATGAGCAGTTCTTC.

V and J are TRBV27 and TRBJ1-5, with D tentatively TRBD1 (5 bases). This CDR3 is built from 13 residues. The germline V gene has CDR1 MNHEY and CDR2 SMNVEV (reference sequence). V was pared by 6 bases and J by 7 bases, with 13 bases between. The CDR3 protein is CASSLGGTQPQHF. The CDR3 DNA reads as TGTGCCAGCAGCTTGGGGGGGACCCAGCCCCAGCATTTT.